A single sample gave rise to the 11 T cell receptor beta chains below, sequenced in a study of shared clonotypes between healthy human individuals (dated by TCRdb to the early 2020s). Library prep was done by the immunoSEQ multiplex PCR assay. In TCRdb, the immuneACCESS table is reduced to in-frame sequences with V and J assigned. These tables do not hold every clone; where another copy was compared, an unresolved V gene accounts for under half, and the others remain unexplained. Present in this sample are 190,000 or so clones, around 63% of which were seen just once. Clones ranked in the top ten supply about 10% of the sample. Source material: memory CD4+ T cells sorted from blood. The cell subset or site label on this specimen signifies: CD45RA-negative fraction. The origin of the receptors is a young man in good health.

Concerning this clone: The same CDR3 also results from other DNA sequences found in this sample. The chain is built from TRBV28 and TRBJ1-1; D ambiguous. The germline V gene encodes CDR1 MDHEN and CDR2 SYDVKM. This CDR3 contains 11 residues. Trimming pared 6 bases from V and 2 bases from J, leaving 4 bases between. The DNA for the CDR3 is TGTGCCAGCAGAGTCAACACTGAAGCTTTCTTT. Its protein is CASRVNTEAFF.

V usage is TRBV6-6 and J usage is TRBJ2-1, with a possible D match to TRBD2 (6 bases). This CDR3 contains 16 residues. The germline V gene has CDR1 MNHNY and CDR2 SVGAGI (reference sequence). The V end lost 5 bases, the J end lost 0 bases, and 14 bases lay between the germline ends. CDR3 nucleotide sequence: TGTGCCAGCAGTCCCCATAGCGGATACTCCTACAATGAGCAGTTCTTC. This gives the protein CASSPHSGYSYNEQFF.

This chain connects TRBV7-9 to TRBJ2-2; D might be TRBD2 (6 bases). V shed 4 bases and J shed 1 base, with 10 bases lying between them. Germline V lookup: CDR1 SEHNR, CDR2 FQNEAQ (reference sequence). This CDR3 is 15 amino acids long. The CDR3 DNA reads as TGTGCCAGCAGCTCATTGCGGGGGAACACCGGGGAGCTGTTTTTT. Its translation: CASSSLRGNTGELFF.

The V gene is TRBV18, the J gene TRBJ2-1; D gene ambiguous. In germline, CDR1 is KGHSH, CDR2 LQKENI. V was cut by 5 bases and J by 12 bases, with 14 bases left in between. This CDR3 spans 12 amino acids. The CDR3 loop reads CASSSAGSRQFF. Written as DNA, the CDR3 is TGTGCCAGCTCATCCGCCGGTTCACGGCAGTTCTTC.

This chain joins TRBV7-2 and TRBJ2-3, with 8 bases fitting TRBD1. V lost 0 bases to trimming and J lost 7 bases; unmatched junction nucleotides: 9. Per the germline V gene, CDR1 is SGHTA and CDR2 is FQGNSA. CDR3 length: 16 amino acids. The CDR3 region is CASSLARGTGINTQYF. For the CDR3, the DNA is TGTGCCAGCAGCTTAGCGCGTGGGACAGGAATCAATACGCAGTATTTT.

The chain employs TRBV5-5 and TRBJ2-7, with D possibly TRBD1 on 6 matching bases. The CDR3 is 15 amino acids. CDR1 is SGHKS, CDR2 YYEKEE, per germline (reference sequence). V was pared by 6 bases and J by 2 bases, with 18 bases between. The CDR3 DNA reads TGTGCCAGCATTAACCCCGGACAGCCAACCTACGAGCAGTACTTC. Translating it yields CASINPGQPTYEQYF.

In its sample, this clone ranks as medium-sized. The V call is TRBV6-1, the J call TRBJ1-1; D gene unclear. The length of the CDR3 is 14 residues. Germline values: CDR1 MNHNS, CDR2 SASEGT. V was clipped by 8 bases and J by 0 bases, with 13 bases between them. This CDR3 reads CASAGRVMNTEAFF. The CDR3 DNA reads TGTGCCAGCGCCGGGAGAGTTATGAACACTGAAGCTTTCTTT.

The CDR3 bases are TGTGCCAGCAGTTTATATTTGGGGAACATTCAGTACTTC. Translating it yields CASSLYLGNIQYF. The chain combines TRBV27 with TRBJ2-4; D gene ambiguous. The germline V and J ends were trimmed by 1 base and 7 bases, with 8 bases remaining between them. The CDR3 runs to 13 residues. Germline CDR1 is MNHEY and CDR2 is SMNVEV (reference sequence).

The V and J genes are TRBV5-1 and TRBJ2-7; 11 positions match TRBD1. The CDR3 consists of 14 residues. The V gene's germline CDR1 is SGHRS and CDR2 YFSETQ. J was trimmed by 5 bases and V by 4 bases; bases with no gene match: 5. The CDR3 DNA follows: TGCGCCAGCAGCCCCCGGGACAGGGGGGACGAGCAGTACTTC. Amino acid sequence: CASSPRDRGDEQYF.

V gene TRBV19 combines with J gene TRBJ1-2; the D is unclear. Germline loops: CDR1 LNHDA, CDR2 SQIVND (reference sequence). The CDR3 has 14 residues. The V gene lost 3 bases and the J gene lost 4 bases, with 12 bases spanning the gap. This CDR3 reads CASSIADLAYGYTF. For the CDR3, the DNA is TGTGCCAGTAGTATTGCGGATTTGGCCTATGGCTACACCTTC.

The CDR3 loop is CSARDSVAWYF. CDR3 coding DNA: TGCAGTGCTAGAGATAGCGTTGCCTGGTACTTC. The chain is built from TRBV20-1 and TRBJ2-7; D possibly corresponds to TRBD2 (5 bases). The CDR3 runs 11 residues. In germline, CDR1 is DFQATT, CDR2 SNEGSKA (reference sequence). With 0 bases removed from V and 12 bases from J, the gap between germline ends came to 12 bases.